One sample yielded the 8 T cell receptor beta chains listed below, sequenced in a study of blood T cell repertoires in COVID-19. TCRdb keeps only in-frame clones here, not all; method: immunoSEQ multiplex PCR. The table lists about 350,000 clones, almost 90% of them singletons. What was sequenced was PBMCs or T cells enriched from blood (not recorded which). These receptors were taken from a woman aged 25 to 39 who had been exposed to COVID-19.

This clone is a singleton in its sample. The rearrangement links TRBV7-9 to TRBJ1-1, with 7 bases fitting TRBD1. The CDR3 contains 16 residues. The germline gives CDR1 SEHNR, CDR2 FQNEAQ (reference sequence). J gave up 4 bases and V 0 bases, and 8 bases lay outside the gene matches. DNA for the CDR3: TGTGCCAGCAGCTTAGCTTTGACAGGGATGGGCACTGAAGCTTTCTTT. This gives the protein CASSLALTGMGTEAFF.

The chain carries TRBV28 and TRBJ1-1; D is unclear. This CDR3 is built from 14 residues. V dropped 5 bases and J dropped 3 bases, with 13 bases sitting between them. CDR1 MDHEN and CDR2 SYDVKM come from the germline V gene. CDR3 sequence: CASSPIYRDTEAFF. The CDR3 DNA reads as TGTGCCAGCAGTCCAATTTACCGGGACACTGAAGCTTTCTTT.

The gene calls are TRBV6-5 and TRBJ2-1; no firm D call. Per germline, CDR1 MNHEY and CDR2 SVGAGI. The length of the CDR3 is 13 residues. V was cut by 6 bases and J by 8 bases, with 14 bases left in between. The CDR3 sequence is CASSRRLGDEQFF. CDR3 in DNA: TGTGCCAGCAGCCGCCGTTTGGGCGATGAGCAGTTCTTC.

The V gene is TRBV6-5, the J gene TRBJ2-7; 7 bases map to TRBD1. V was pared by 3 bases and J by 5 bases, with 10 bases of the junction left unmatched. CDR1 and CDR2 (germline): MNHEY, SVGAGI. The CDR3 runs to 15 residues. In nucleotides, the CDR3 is TGTGCCAGCAGTTATAGACAGGGTCGGCGGAACGAGCAGTACTTC. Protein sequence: CASSYRQGRRNEQYF.

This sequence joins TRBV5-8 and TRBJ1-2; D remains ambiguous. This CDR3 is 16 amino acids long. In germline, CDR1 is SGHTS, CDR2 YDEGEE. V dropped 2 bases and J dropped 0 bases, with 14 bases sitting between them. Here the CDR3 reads CASSFPQSHPNYGYTF. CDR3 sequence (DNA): TGTGCCAGCAGCTTCCCCCAGTCGCACCCTAACTATGGCTACACCTTC. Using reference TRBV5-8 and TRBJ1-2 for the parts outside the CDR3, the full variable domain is EAGVTQSPTHLIKTRGQQATLRCSPISGHTSVYWYQQALGLGLQFLLWYDEGEERNRGNFPPRFSGRQFPNYSSELNVNALELEDSALYLCASSFPQSHPNYGYTFGSGTRLTVV.

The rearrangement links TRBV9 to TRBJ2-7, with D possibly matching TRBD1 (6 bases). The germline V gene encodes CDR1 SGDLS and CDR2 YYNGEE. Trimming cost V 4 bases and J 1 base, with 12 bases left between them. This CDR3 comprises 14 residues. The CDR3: CASSPLGGSYEQYF. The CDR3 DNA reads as TGTGCCAGCAGCCCCCTAGGGGGATCCTACGAGCAGTACTTC.

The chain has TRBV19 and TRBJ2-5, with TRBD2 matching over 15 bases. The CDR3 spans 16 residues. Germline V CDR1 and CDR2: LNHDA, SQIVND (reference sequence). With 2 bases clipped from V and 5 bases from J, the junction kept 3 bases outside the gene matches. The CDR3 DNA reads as TGTGCCAGTAGTATATGGGGACTAGCGGGAGGTGAGACCCAGTACTTC. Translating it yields CASSIWGLAGGETQYF. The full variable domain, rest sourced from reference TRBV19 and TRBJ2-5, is DGGITQSPKYLFRKEGQNVTLSCEQNLNHDAMYWYRQDPGQGLRLIYYSQIVNDFQKGDIAEGYSVSREKKESFPLTVTSAQKNPTAFYLCASSIWGLAGGETQYFGPGTRLLVL.

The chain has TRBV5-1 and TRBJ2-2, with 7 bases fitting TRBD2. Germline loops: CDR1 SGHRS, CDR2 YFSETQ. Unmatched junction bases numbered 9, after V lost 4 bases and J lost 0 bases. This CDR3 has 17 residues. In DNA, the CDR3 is TGCGCCAGCAGCCTCGATCCTGGACTAGCGAACACCGGGGAGCTGTTTTTT. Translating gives CASSLDPGLANTGELFF.